A selection of T cell receptor beta chains follows, all from one sample in a study of blood T cell repertoires in COVID-19. Data came from immunoSEQ multiplex PCR; TCRdb stores just in-frame clones and leaves some out. The sample holds about 380,000 clones, more than 75% seen once. Input material: PBMCs or T cells enriched from blood (not recorded which). The receptors shown here come from a man under 40 who had recovered from COVID-19. CDR3s leave out the opening cysteine and the closing phenylalanine or tryptophan. The order of the fields is V gene, CDR3 length, J gene, CDR3 protein.

V: TRBV27
length: 13
J: TRBJ1-4
CDR3: ASRSLGPTNEKLF

V: TRBV29-1
length: 11
J: TRBJ1-2
CDR3: SVGQGTNYGYT

V: TRBV12-3/TRBV12-4
length: 11
J: TRBJ1-3
CDR3: ASSFLRGNTIY

V: TRBV7-2
length: 13
J: TRBJ1-2
CDR3: ASSPGGDRVHGYT

V: TRBV12-5
length: 13
J: TRBJ1-5
CDR3: ASGRQEVGNQPQH

V: TRBV7-2
length: 14
J: TRBJ2-3
CDR3: ASSFALAGGRDTQY

V: TRBV4-1
length: 13
J: TRBJ1-4
CDR3: ASSQAGVGNEKLF

V: TRBV4-1
length: 15
J: TRBJ2-1
CDR3: ASSLSGGRLSYNEQF

V: TRBV29-1
length: 9
J: TRBJ1-1
CDR3: SVVEGLGAF

V: TRBV10-3
length: 12
J: TRBJ1-1
CDR3: ASQGMDGNTEAF

V: TRBV27
length: 14
J: TRBJ1-1
CDR3: ASSFGQGALTQEAF

V: TRBV9
length: 13
J: TRBJ1-4
CDR3: ASSVGGSGNEKLF

V: TRBV7-9
length: 12
J: TRBJ2-1
CDR3: ASSLVSKLGEQF

V: TRBV18
length: 17
J: TRBJ1-5
CDR3: ASSPRSTGVVASNQPQH

V: TRBV10-3
length: 10
J: TRBJ2-1
CDR3: ATGVTGSEQF

V: TRBV11-2
length: 15
J: TRBJ1-1
CDR3: ASSSLKGQDSNTEAF

V: TRBV6-2/TRBV6-3
length: 18
J: TRBJ2-6
CDR3: ASSSMGTGTGSSGANVLT

V: TRBV5-4
length: 12
J: TRBJ1-2
CDR3: ASSLQGEIWGYT

V: TRBV5-1
length: 13
J: TRBJ1-2
CDR3: ASSSTGGQVYGYT

V: TRBV18
length: 14
J: TRBJ2-3
CDR3: ASSPLSGGAVDTQY

V: TRBV5-4
length: 12
J: TRBJ1-2
CDR3: ASSIQGADYGYT

V: TRBV27
length: 12
J: TRBJ1-1
CDR3: ASSPWDLNTEAF

V: TRBV11-2
length: 12
J: TRBJ2-1
CDR3: ASSLEADNNEQF

V: TRBV5-6
length: 13
J: TRBJ1-5
CDR3: ASSLKTGVITPQH

V: TRBV9
length: 13
J: TRBJ1-1
CDR3: ASSVGTGMNTEAF

V: TRBV6-1
length: 12
J: TRBJ1-3
CDR3: ASSEALRGDTIY

V: TRBV9
length: 15
J: TRBJ2-2
CDR3: ASSPGLAGESGGELF

V: TRBV9
length: 15
J: TRBJ2-3
CDR3: ASSVTGLAGLTDTQY

V: TRBV6-5
length: 10
J: TRBJ1-1
CDR3: AISAGSTEAF

V: TRBV7-8
length: 13
J: TRBJ1-2
CDR3: ASSLMVTGGRGYT

V: TRBV30
length: 11
J: TRBJ1-2
CDR3: AWSPQGHYGYT

V: TRBV7-2
length: 13
J: TRBJ1-2
CDR3: ASSPGRGPNYGYT

V: TRBV5-4
length: 13
J: TRBJ1-1
CDR3: ASSIYRGFDTEAF

V: TRBV30
length: 11
J: TRBJ1-1
CDR3: AWSGQENTEAF

V: TRBV5-1
length: 10
J: TRBJ2-2
CDR3: ASSQDRGLLF

V: TRBV7-2
length: 13
J: TRBJ2-1
CDR3: ASTKGRGVFGEQF

V: TRBV9
length: 13
J: TRBJ2-7
CDR3: ASSSGQGSSYEQY

V: TRBV27
length: 13
J: TRBJ2-2
CDR3: ASSKGLAGAGELF

V: TRBV7-2
length: 12
J: TRBJ1-1
CDR3: ASSATGLGTEAF

V: TRBV9
length: 12
J: TRBJ1-6
CDR3: ASSVEDSNSPLH